This TCR beta chain came from a study of liver allograft versus peripheral blood T cells. Background on the study: The study compared liver allograft T cell receptor repertoires against peripheral blood repertoires of liver transplant recipients.

This clonotype is classed as medium-sized. Per the germline V gene, CDR1 is MDHEN and CDR2 is SYDVKM. V lost 6 bases, J lost 4 bases, and 19 bases lay in between. CDR3 length equals 16 residues. TCRdb independently ran MiXCR on the reads; one entry per CDR3 protein. Here the sample spans some 5,500 distinct CDR3 sequences, 14% being singletons. The TCR sequence derives from a human patient who had a liver transplant. Some T cells may possibly be graft donor cells. V and J are TRBV28 and TRBJ1-5, with a tentative D call TRBD1 (5 bases). In DNA, the CDR3 is TGTGCCAGCAGCACATCACTAGGACACCTAAATCAGCCCCAGCATTTT. This gives the protein CASSTSLGHLNQPQHF.